The entry that follows covers one TCR beta chain sequence. Its antigen target is currently unknown. Per-nucleotide qualities are absent, and no much larger clonotype sits a single base away. RNA was extracted using the RNeasy kit, and about 0.45 to 1 microgram was reverse transcribed with random hexamers. The immunoSEQ multiplex PCR assay, which covers 54 Vbeta and 13 Jbeta segments, was used to amplify TCR beta CDR3 regions. PCR amplification bias was corrected using a synthetic template baseline for primer optimization and computational correction. In the source study's methods: Reads were annotated to V, D and J genes according to IMGT and were analyzed with immunoSEQ Analyzer, with only productive sequences retained. Clonality was calculated as one minus the Shannon entropy normalized by log2 of the number of productive unique sequences. For each patient and control, public and private clones were evaluated within the 100 most prevalent clones. Clones were defined as Susac-specific when absent from the healthy and MS cohorts, from about 970 published viral clones and from other ImmuneACCESS disease sequences. The raw public reads went through TCRdb reprocessing: fastp at Q25, MiXCR clone calling, in-frame beta chains kept. Each CDR3 protein appears once, grouped with its most common genes and DNA. The V and J calls come from TCRdb's annotation, not from the publication. The sample contains about 160,000 distinct CDR3 sequences, approximately 94% of them found a single time. The ten largest account for about 0.1% of the sample.

The CDR3 holds 13 amino acids from the cysteine to the phenylalanine. Just CDR3 DNA is preserved here, 39 bases in frame from base 1. The germline V gene (reference sequence) yields LGHDT for CDR1 and YNNKEL for CDR2. V sheds 4 bases and J sheds 6 bases, leaving 12 bases between their ends. These data originate in a study of CD8 T cells in Susac syndrome (dated by TCRdb to the late 2010s). Broadly, across the study: Repertoire sequencing was used to test whether CD8+ T cell activation and differentiation in Susac syndrome was antigen driven. General findings and caveats noted by the study authors: The TCR sequencing and HLA analysis was acknowledged to have included a relatively small number of individuals.

Peripheral blood CD8+ and CD4+ T cells from healthy donors, Susac syndrome patients and multiple sclerosis patients were profiled by high-throughput TCR beta sequencing. Multiple sclerosis controls were treatment-naive patients with stable or active relapsing-remitting disease fulfilling revised McDonald criteria. CD8+ TEMRA cells were enriched by FACS, while bulk CD8+ and CD4+ T cells were purified by magnetic negative isolation. Blood was drawn into EDTA tubes, processed within 24 hours, and PBMCs were isolated by density gradient centrifugation. PBMCs intended for TCR sequencing were cryopreserved in liquid nitrogen and were subsequently thawed in a 37 degrees C water bath. Purity of sorted or isolated CD4+, CD8+ and CD8+ TEMRA cells was at least 90%.

The receptor comes from a human donor with multiple sclerosis. The material sequenced was CD4+ T cells from PBMCs. The rearrangement joined TRBV3-1 to TRBJ1-1; a tentative D match to TRBD1 spans 5 bases. The CDR3 region: CASSRGWKSEAFF. The DNA reads TGTGCCAGCAGCCGGGGGTGGAAGTCTGAAGCTTTCTTT.